This T cell receptor beta chain was sequenced during a study of early T cells in non-severe SARS-CoV-2 infection. The wider study: Sequencing of bulk RNA from unsorted whole blood was done, without chain pairing. Overall study results and limits: Matching results from VDJdb favored anti-spike CD8 responses, leaving private and CD4 specificities undetected.

Individual cDNA molecules carried attached unique molecular identifiers. TCRdb reanalysed the 5' RACE reads using MiXCR and keeps one entry per CDR3 protein. Of about 55,000 distinct CDR3 sequences listed, approximately 15% are singletons. Per germline, CDR1 SEHNR and CDR2 FQNEAQ (reference sequence). The CDR3 contains 12 residues. V was shortened by 0 bases and J by 6 bases, with 6 bases between the two germline ends. This clonotype was observed once. Antigen: not known. The chain has TRBV7-9 and TRBJ2-7; D unresolved. The TCR sequence derives from an adult who was a healthcare worker with PCR-confirmed SARS-CoV-2 infection or an uninfected control (not recorded which). This sample comprised whole blood, obtained at baseline. In nucleotides, the CDR3 is TGTGCCAGCAGCTTAGCCCCATCCGAGCAGTACTTC. The encoded protein is CASSLAPSEQYF. The variable domain in full, completed from reference TRBV7-9 and TRBJ2-7, reads DTGVSQNPRHKITKRGQNVTFRCDPISEHNRLYWYRQTLGQGPEFLTYFQNEAQLEKSRLLSDRFSAERPKGSFSTLEIQRTEQGDSAMYLCASSLAPSEQYFGPGTRLTVT.